The rows below give T cell receptor beta chains drawn from one sample of a study of regulatory T cells in long-lasting Graves disease. TCRdb processed the multiplex PCR reads anew with MiXCR; each CDR3 protein has one entry. Here the sample spans about 400,000 distinct CDR3 sequences, about 15% being singletons. The same data also contributed to another study, on T cells in Graves' hyperthyroidism and ophthalmopathy.

The material sequenced was peripheral blood mononuclear cells (PBMCs), taken at new diagnosis, from a patient treated with antithyroid drugs. Receptors were obtained from a woman in her 40s with Graves disease. Both conserved end residues are part of each CDR3. The order of the fields is J gene, V gene, clone size, D gene, CDR3 protein, CDR3 DNA. The D gene is left open where the match is weak. Clone size is given for some rows only: seen once, a few or many times, or a class if the clone is expanded.

TRBJ1-5,TRBV9,many,TRBD1,CASSEGTGVGQPQHF,TGTGCCAGCAGCGAAGGGACAGGGGTAGGTCAGCCCCAGCATTTT
TRBJ2-7,TRBV13,many,NA,CASSLTRAGKQYF,TGTGCCAGCAGCTTAACCCGTGCCGGGAAGCAGTACTTC
TRBJ2-7,TRBV7-2,few,TRBD2,CASSLGVAGGPRSYEQYF,TGTGCCAGCAGCTTAGGCGTAGCGGGAGGGCCTCGGTCCTACGAGCAGTACTTC
TRBJ1-1,TRBV6-5,few,NA,CASSYSNGFEAFF,TGTGCCAGCAGTTACTCGAACGGGTTTGAAGCTTTCTTT
TRBJ2-3,TRBV20-1,many,TRBD1,CSASKGTGGGDTQYF,TGCAGTGCTAGCAAAGGAACAGGGGGCGGAGATACGCAGTATTTT
TRBJ2-5,TRBV11-1,many,NA,CASSLASAEETQYF,TGTGCCAGCAGCTTAGCTTCCGCGGAAGAGACCCAGTACTTC
TRBJ2-7,TRBV20-1,many,TRBD1,CSARGQGAPEQYF,TGCAGTGCTAGGGGACAGGGGGCGCCCGAGCAGTACTTC
TRBJ2-6,TRBV5-1,many,TRBD1,CASSLRDREWANVLTF,TGCGCCAGCAGCTTGAGAGACAGGGAGTGGGCCAACGTCCTGACTTTC
TRBJ2-1,TRBV7-9,many,NA,CASSSLAIAYNEQFF,TGTGCCAGCAGCTCTCTAGCGATAGCGTACAATGAGCAGTTCTTC
TRBJ2-7,TRBV15,NA,NA,CATSRDKFYEQYF,TGTGCCACCAGCAGAGATAAGTTTTACGAGCAGTACTTC
TRBJ2-7,TRBV30,many,TRBD2,CAWSPLAGAVEQYF,TGTGCCTGGAGTCCCCTAGCGGGAGCCGTCGAGCAGTACTTC
TRBJ2-3,TRBV20-1,many,NA,CSASSVAGTDTQYF,TGCAGTGCTAGTTCGGTGGCGGGCACAGATACGCAGTATTTT
TRBJ2-2,TRBV12-3/TRBV12-4,many,NA,CASSSGGTTNTGELFF,TGTGCCAGCAGTTCAGGGGGGACCACGAACACCGGGGAGCTGTTTTTT
TRBJ1-2,TRBV28,many,NA,CASSSYGSGTDYGYTF,TGTGCCAGCAGTTCCTACGGGTCAGGGACTGACTATGGCTACACCTTC
TRBJ2-6,TRBV28,few,TRBD1,CASSEDRAGANVLTF,TGTGCCAGCAGTGAAGACAGGGCTGGGGCCAACGTCCTGACTTTC
TRBJ1-1,TRBV3-1,many,NA,CASSLGGHAEAFF,TGTGCCAGCTCACTTGGGGGTCACGCTGAAGCTTTCTTT
TRBJ2-3,TRBV27,many,TRBD1,CASSLRPGQAADTQYF,TGTGCCAGCAGTTTACGACCGGGACAGGCAGCAGATACGCAGTATTTT
TRBJ2-7,TRBV19,many,NA,CASSVGYSYEQYF,TGTGCCAGTAGTGTGGGGTACTCCTACGAGCAGTACTTC
TRBJ2-7,TRBV6-2/TRBV6-3,many,TRBD2,CASLSGLAYNTYEQYF,TGTGCCAGCCTTTCGGGACTAGCCTATAATACCTACGAGCAGTACTTC
TRBJ2-1,TRBV20-1,NA,NA,CSARTAQGRREENEQFF,TGCAGTGCTAGAACAGCTCAGGGACGGAGGGAGGAAAATGAGCAGTTCTTC
TRBJ2-3,TRBV11-2,many,TRBD2,CASSLTGGQQADTQYF,TGTGCCAGCAGCTTAACGGGAGGGCAACAAGCAGATACGCAGTATTTT
TRBJ2-5,TRBV11-3,NA,NA,CASSLDRYRGTRYF,TGTGCCAGCAGCTTAGATCGATATCGGGGGACAAGGTACTTC
TRBJ2-7,TRBV2,many,NA,CASSEEVARSYEQYF,TGTGCCAGCAGTGAAGAAGTAGCCCGGTCCTACGAGCAGTACTTC
TRBJ2-3,TRBV2,many,NA,CASSGSGTDTQYF,TGTGCCAGCAGTGGGTCCGGCACAGATACGCAGTATTTT
TRBJ2-1,TRBV6-5,many,TRBD2,CASSYSAGGPSFEQFF,TGTGCCAGCAGTTACTCGGCGGGAGGGCCCTCATTTGAGCAGTTCTTC
TRBJ2-2,TRBV5-1,many,NA,CASSFGWGGELFF,TGTGCCAGCAGCTTCGGTTGGGGCGGGGAGCTGTTTTTT
TRBJ2-5,TRBV6-2/TRBV6-3,many,NA,CASSENSRETQYF,TGTGCCAGCAGTGAGAACAGCAGGGAGACCCAGTACTTC
TRBJ2-7,TRBV10-3,many,NA,CAISDSGYEQYF,TGTGCCATCAGTGACAGCGGCTACGAGCAGTACTTC
TRBJ2-1,TRBV11-1,once,NA,CASSSPTRASSYNEQFF,TGTGCCAGCAGCTCCCCGACTAGAGCGAGCTCCTACAATGAGCAGTTCTTC
TRBJ1-2,TRBV19,many,NA,CASSPGGHGYGYTF,TGTGCCAGTAGCCCAGGCGGACACGGCTATGGCTACACCTTC
TRBJ2-6,TRBV27,many,TRBD1,CASSFGTGGSGANVLTF,TGTGCCAGCAGTTTCGGGACAGGGGGGTCTGGGGCCAACGTCCTGACTTTC
TRBJ2-6,TRBV3-1,NA,NA,CASSQERVGANVLTF,TGTGCCAGCAGCCAAGAGAGGGTCGGGGCCAACGTCCTGACTTTC
TRBJ2-2,TRBV2,many,NA,CASSGPGLNTGELFF,TGTGCCAGCAGTGGACCGGGATTAAACACCGGGGAGCTGTTTTTT
TRBJ1-3,TRBV20-1,NA,TRBD1,CSARQGSGNTIYF,TGCAGTGCTCGACAGGGCTCCGGAAACACCATATATTTT
TRBJ2-7,TRBV28,many,TRBD2,CASSLGGREQYF,TGTGCCAGCAGTCTGGGAGGGCGCGAGCAGTACTTC
TRBJ2-2,TRBV5-1,many,NA,CASSLQSGRAGELFF,TGCGCCAGCAGCTTGCAATCAGGAAGGGCCGGGGAGCTGTTTTTT
TRBJ2-3,TRBV2,many,NA,CASRGDSGTDTQYF,TGTGCCAGCAGAGGAGACTCGGGCACAGATACGCAGTATTTT
TRBJ1-1,TRBV27,many,NA,CASSLLMNTEAFF,TGTGCCAGCAGTTTACTGATGAACACTGAAGCTTTCTTT
TRBJ2-7,TRBV11-3,many,NA,CASSLRDGSYEQYF,TGTGCCAGCAGCTTAAGGGACGGTTCCTACGAGCAGTACTTC
TRBJ2-7,TRBV11-3,many,TRBD2,CASSSRLAGPSYEQYF,TGTGCCAGCAGCTCACGACTAGCGGGACCCTCCTACGAGCAGTACTTC
TRBJ2-7,TRBV6-5,NA,NA,CASSYGTGEQYF,TGTGCCAGCAGTTACGGTACCGGCGAGCAGTACTTC
TRBJ2-1,TRBV24-1,many,NA,CATSDLGGDNEQFF,TGTGCCACCAGTGATTTGGGAGGGGACAATGAGCAGTTCTTC